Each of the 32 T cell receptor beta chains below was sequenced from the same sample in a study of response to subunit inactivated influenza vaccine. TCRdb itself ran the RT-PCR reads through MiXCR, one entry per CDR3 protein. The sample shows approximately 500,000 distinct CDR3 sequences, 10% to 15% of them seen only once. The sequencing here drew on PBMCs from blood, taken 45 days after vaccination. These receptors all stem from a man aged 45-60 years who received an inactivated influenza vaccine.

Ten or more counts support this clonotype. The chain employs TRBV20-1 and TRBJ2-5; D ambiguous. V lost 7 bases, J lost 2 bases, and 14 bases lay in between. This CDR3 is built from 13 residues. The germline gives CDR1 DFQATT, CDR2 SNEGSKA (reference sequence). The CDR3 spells CSDTRQAQETQYF. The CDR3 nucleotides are TGCAGTGATACCAGGCAAGCACAAGAGACCCAGTACTTC.

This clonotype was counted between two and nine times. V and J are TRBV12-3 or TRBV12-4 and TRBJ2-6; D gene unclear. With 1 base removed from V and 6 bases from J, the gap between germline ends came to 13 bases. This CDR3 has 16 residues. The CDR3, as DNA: TGTGCCAGCAGTTTAGAAGGGCCAGTCACGGCCAACGTCCTGACTTTC. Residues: CASSLEGPVTANVLTF.

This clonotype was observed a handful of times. Written as DNA, the CDR3 is TGCGCCAGCACCCCGACTAGCGGGAAACTAGATACGCAGTATTTT. Its translation is CASTPTSGKLDTQYF. The chain has TRBV5-1 and TRBJ2-3; TRBD2 matches 11 bases. Germline V lookup: CDR1 SGHRS, CDR2 YFSETQ. The CDR3 runs 15 residues. V shed 6 bases, J shed 5 bases, and the junction held 8 bases outside the gene matches.

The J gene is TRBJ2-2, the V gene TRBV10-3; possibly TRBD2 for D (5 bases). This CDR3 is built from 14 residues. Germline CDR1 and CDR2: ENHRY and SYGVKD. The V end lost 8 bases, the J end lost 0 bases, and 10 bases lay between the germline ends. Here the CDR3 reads CAILAGSNTGELFF. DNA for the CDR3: TGTGCCATCCTTGCGGGCTCGAACACCGGGGAGCTGTTTTTT.

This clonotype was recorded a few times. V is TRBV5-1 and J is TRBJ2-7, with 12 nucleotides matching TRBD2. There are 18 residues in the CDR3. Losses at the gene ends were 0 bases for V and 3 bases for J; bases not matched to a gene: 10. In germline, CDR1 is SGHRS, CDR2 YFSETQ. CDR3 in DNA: TGCGCCAGCAGCTTGGGGTCTGTGACTAGCGGGGGAAACTACGAGCAGTACTTC. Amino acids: CASSLGSVTSGGNYEQYF.

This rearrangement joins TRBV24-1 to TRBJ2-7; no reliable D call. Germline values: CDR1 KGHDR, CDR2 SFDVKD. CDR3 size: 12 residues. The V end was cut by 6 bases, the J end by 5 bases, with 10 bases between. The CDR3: CATSFGDDEQYF. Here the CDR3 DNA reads TGTGCCACCAGTTTTGGTGACGACGAGCAGTACTTC.

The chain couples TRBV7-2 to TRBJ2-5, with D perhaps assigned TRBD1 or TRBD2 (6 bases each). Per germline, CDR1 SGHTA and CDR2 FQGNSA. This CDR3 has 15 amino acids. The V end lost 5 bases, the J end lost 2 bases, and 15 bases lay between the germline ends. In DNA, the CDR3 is TGTGCCAGCAGCCTGGTGGAGGGGGGACAAGAGACCCAGTACTTC. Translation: CASSLVEGGQETQYF.

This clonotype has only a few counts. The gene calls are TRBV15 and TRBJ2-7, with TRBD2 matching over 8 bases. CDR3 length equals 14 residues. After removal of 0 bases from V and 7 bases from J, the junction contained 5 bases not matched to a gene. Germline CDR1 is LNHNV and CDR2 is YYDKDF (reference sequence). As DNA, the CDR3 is TGTGCCACCAGCAGAGATCCCGGGAGGGGGGAGCAGTACTTC. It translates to CATSRDPGRGEQYF.

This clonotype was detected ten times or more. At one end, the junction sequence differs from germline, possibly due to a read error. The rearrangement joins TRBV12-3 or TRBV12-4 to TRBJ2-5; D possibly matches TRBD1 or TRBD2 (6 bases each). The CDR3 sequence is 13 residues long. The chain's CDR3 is CASSWGARETQYF. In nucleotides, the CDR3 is TGTGCCAGCAGTTGGGGGGCTAGAGAGACTCAGTACTTC.

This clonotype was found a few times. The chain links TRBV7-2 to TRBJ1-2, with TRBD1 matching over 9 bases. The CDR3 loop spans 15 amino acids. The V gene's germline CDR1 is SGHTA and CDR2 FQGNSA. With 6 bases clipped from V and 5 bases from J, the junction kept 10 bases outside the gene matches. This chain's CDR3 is CASSVAGTGNYGYTF. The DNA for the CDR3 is TGTGCCAGCAGTGTTGCCGGGACAGGGAATTATGGCTACACCTTC. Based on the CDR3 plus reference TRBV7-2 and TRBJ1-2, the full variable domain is GAGVSQSPSNKVTEKGKDVELRCDPISGHTALYWYRQSLGQGLEFLIYFQGNSAPDKSGLPSDRFSAERTGGSVSTLTIQRTQQEDSAVYLCASSVAGTGNYGYTFGSGTRLTVV.

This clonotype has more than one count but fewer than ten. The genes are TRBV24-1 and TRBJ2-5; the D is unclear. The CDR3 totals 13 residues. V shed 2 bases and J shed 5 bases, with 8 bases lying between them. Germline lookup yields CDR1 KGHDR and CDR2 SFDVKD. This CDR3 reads CATSDSPGETQYF. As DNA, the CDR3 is TGTGCCACCAGTGATTCTCCCGGCGAGACCCAGTACTTC.

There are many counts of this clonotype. The CDR3, as DNA: TGCAGTGCTAGAGACCTAGTTTTCACCCAGTACTTC. Translated, it gives CSARDLVFTQYF. The gene calls are TRBV20-1 and TRBJ2-5; D unresolved. Trimming took 0 bases from V and 8 from J, leaving 10 bases between them. CDR1 is DFQATT, CDR2 SNEGSKA, per germline (reference sequence). The CDR3 covers 12 residues.

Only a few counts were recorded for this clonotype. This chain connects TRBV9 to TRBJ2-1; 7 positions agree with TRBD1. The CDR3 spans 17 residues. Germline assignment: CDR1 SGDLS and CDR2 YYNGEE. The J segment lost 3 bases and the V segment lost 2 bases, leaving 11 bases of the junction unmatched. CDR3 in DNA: TGTGCCAGCAGCGTCTTTTCCGGGACAGTAAACTACAATGAGCAGTTCTTC. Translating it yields CASSVFSGTVNYNEQFF. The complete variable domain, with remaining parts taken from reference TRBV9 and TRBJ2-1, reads DSGVTQTPKHLITATGQRVTLRCSPRSGDLSVYWYQQSLDQGLQFLIQYYNGEERAKGNILERFSAQQFPDLHSELNLSSLELGDSALYFCASSVFSGTVNYNEQFFGPGTRLTVL.

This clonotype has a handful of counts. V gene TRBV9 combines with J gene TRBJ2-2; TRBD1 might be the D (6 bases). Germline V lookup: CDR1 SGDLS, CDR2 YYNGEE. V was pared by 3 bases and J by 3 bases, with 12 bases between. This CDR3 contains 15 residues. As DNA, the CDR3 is TGTGCCAGCAGCGGGGCGGACAGATACACCGGGGAGCTGTTTTTT. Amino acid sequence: CASSGADRYTGELFF. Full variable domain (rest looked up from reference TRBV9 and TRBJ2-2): DSGVTQTPKHLITATGQRVTLRCSPRSGDLSVYWYQQSLDQGLQFLIQYYNGEERAKGNILERFSAQQFPDLHSELNLSSLELGDSALYFCASSGADRYTGELFFGEGSRLTVL.

DNA of the CDR3: TGTGCCACCGGACAGGGCACAGATACGCAGTATTTT. Its protein is CATGQGTDTQYF. V gene TRBV6-5 combines with J gene TRBJ2-3, with 7 bases matching TRBD1. CDR1 is MNHEY and CDR2 is SVGAGI in the germline V gene. J gave up 1 base and V 10 bases, and 2 bases lay outside the gene matches. The CDR3 extends over 12 amino acids.

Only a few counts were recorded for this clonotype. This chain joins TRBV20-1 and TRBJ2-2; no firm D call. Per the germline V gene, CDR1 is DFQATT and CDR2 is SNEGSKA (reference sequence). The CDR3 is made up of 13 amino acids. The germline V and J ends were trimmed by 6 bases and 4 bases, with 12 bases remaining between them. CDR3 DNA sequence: TGCAGTGCCCCTACACGTGGCACCGGGGAGCTGTTTTTT. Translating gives CSAPTRGTGELFF.

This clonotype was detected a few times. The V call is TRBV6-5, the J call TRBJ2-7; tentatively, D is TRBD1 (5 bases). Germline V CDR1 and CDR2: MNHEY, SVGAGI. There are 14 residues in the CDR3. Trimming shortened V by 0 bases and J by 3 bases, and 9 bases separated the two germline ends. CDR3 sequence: CASSYSDSDYEQYF. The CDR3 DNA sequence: TGTGCCAGCAGTTACTCAGACAGCGACTACGAGCAGTACTTC.

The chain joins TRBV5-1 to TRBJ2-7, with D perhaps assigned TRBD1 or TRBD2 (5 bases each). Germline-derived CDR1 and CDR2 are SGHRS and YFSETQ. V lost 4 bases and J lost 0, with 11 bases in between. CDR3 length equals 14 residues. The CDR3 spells CASSNYGASYEQYF. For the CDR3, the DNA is TGCGCCAGCAGCAACTACGGGGCCTCCTACGAGCAGTACTTC.

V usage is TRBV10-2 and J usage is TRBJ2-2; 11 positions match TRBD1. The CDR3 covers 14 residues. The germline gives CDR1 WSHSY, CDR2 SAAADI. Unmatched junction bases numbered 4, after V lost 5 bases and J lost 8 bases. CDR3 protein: CASSWTGGGGELFF. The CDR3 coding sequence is TGCGCCAGCAGTTGGACAGGGGGCGGAGGGGAGCTGTTTTTT.

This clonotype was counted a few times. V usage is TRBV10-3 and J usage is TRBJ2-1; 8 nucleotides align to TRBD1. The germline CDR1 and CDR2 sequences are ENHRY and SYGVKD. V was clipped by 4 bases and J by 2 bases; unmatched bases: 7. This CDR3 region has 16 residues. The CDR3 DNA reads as TGTGCCATCAGTGGCGACAGGGGTAGAGCCTACAATGAGCAGTTCTTC. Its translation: CAISGDRGRAYNEQFF.

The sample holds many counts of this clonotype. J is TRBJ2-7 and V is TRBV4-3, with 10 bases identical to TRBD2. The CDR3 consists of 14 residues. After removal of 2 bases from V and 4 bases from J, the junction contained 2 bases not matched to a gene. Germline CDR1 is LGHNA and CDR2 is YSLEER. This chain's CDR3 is CASSQQAGGYEQYF. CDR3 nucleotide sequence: TGCGCCAGCAGCCAACAAGCGGGGGGGTACGAGCAGTACTTC.

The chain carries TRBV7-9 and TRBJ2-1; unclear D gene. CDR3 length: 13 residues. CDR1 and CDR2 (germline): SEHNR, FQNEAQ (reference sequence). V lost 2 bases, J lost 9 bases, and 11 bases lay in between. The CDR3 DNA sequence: TGTGCCAGCAGCTTATATAGCCTCAGTGAGCAGTTCTTC. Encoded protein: CASSLYSLSEQFF.

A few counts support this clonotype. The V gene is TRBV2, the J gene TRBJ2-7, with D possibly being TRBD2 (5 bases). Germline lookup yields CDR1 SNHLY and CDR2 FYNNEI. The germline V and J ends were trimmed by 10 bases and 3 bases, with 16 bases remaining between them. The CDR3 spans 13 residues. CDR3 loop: CATAPTLGYEQYF. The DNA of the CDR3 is TGTGCCACCGCACCGACACTAGGCTACGAGCAGTACTTC.

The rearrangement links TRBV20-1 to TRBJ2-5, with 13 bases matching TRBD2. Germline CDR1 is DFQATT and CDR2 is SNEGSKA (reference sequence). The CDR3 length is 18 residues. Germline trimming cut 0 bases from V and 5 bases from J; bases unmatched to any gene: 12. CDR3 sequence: CSARDPWTSGSSLETQYF. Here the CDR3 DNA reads TGCAGTGCTAGAGATCCGTGGACTAGCGGGAGCTCCCTGGAGACCCAGTACTTC.

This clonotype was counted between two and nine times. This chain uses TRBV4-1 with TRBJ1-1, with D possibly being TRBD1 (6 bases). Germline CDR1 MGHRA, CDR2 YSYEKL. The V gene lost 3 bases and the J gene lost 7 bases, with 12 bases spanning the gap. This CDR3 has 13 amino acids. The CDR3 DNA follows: TGCGCCAGCAGCCACCCAGGGGCATATGAAGCTTTCTTT. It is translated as CASSHPGAYEAFF.

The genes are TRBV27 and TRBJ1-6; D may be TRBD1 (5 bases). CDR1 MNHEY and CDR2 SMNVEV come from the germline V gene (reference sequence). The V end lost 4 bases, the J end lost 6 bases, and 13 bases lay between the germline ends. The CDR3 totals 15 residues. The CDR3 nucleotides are TGTGCCAGCAGTTCCAGGGTCACGGGTAATTCACCCCTCCACTTT. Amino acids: CASSSRVTGNSPLHF.

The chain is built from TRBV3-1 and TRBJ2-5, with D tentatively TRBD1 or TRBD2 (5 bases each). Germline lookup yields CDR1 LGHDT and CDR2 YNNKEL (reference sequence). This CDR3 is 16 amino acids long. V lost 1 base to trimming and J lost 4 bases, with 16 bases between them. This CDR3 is CASSQGGIDSRETQYF. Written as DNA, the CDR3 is TGTGCCAGCAGCCAAGGGGGGATAGATTCCCGAGAGACCCAGTACTTC.

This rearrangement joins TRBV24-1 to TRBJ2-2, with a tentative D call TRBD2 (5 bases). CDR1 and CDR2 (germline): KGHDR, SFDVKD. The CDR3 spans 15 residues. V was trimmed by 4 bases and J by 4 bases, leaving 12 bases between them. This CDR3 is CATSEDSDVTGELFF. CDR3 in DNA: TGTGCCACCAGTGAGGATAGCGACGTCACCGGGGAGCTGTTTTTT.

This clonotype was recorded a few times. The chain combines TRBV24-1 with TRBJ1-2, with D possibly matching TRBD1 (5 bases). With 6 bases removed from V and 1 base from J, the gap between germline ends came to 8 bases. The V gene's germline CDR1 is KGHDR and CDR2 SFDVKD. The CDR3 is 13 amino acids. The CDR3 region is CATSRDFNYGYTF. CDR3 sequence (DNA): TGTGCCACCAGTCGGGACTTTAACTATGGCTACACCTTC.

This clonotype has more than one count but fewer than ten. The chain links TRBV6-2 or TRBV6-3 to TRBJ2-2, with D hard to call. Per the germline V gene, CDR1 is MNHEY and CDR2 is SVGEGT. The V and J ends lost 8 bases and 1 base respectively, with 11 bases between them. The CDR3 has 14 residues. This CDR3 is CASRSPLNTGELFF. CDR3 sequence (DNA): TGTGCCAGCCGTTCCCCCCTGAACACCGGGGAGCTGTTTTTT.

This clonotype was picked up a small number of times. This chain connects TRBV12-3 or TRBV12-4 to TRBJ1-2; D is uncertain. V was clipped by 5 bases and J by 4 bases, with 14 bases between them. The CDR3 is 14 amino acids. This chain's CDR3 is CASSRDVVLYGYTF. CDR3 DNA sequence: TGTGCCAGCAGTCGCGATGTGGTTCTCTATGGCTACACCTTC.

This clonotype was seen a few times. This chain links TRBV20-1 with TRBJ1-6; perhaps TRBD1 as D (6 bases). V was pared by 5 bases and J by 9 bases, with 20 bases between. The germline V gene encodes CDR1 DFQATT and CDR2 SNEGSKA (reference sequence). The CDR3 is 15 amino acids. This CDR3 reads CSALERVRGFSPLHF. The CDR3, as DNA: TGCAGTGCTCTTGAACGGGTCAGGGGTTTTTCACCCCTCCACTTT.